This TCR beta chain was retrieved from a study of technical replicates of blood from a few donors. This CDR3 is 17 amino acids long. Germline lookup yields CDR1 LGHNA and CDR2 YNFKEQ. With V trimmed by 0 bases and J by 4 bases, 3 bases remained unmatched. The data were produced by immunoSEQ multiplex PCR, yet TCRdb's version contains in-frame clones alone and is incomplete. Here the sample spans tens of thousands of clones, almost 99% being singletons. The source of this sequence is a human donor in good health. V and J are TRBV4-2 and TRBJ2-2, with TRBD2 identical over 12 bases. The sequenced material came from T cells isolated from PBMCs. The CDR3 here is CASSQELAGGFTGELFF. DNA for the CDR3: TGTGCCAGCAGCCAAGAGCTAGCGGGAGGGTTCACCGGGGAGCTGTTTTTT.